The 8 T cell receptor beta chains reported below all come from one sample, sequenced in a study of T cell responses to AZD1222 COVID-19 vaccine. The method was immunoSEQ multiplex PCR; TCRdb's version includes in-frame clones alone and lacks a portion of them. The sample lists 82,000 or so clones; 90% were seen once. The starting material was peripheral blood, obtained on day 0 of AZD1222 vaccination. The receptors here all came from an adult in good health.

This chain joins TRBV9 and TRBJ2-1; TRBD2 might be the D (7 bases). The CDR3 sequence is 15 residues long. V was trimmed by 0 bases and J by 2 bases, leaving 9 bases between them. CDR1 and CDR2 (germline): SGDLS, YYNGEE. As DNA, the CDR3 is TGTGCCAGCAGCGTAGTGGGGGGGCCCTACAATGAGCAGTTCTTC. Its protein product is CASSVVGGPYNEQFF.

The V gene is TRBV4-1, the J gene TRBJ1-1; 8 bases fit TRBD1. CDR3 size: 16 residues. Losses at the gene ends were 3 bases for V and 1 base for J; bases not matched to a gene: 7. CDR1 and CDR2 from the germline V gene are MGHRA and YSYEKL. CDR3: CASSQPRQGQNTEAFF. CDR3 nucleotides: TGCGCCAGCAGCCAGCCTAGACAGGGGCAGAACACTGAAGCTTTCTTT.

The J gene is TRBJ2-2, the V gene TRBV10-2; tentative D call: TRBD1 (6 bases). CDR3 size: 15 residues. The V end was cut by 4 bases, the J end by 3 bases, with 12 bases between. Germline V CDR1 and CDR2: WSHSY, SAAADI. The CDR3 nucleotides are TGCGCCAGCAGTGGGACAGATTTTCACACCGGGGAGCTGTTTTTT. Encoded protein: CASSGTDFHTGELFF.

The rearrangement uses TRBV11-3 and TRBJ2-3; TRBD1 might be the D (5 bases). Germline CDR1 and CDR2: SGHNT and YENEEA. Trimming cost V 0 bases and J 1 base, with 14 bases left between them. This CDR3 is built from 17 residues. CDR3 amino acids: CASSLDGWGRRTDTQYF. The DNA of the CDR3 is TGTGCCAGCAGCTTAGATGGTTGGGGCAGGCGCACAGATACGCAGTATTTT.

This chain links TRBV5-5 with TRBJ2-1; D uncertain. Germline V gene sequence: CDR1 SGHKS, CDR2 YYEKEE (reference sequence). The CDR3 has 12 residues. The V end lost 3 bases, the J end lost 8 bases, and 9 bases lay between the germline ends. The CDR3 here is CASSWRGDEQFF. Here the CDR3 DNA reads TGTGCCAGCAGCTGGAGAGGCGATGAGCAGTTCTTC.

V is TRBV6-5 and J is TRBJ1-1; D is uncertain. The CDR3 is 15 amino acids. The germline CDR1 and CDR2 sequences are MNHEY and SVGAGI. The ends were cut back, 7 bases at V and 0 bases at J, with 15 bases in the middle. CDR3 loop: CASTLAARVNTEAFF. The CDR3 region has the DNA TGTGCCAGCACCCTAGCGGCACGGGTGAACACTGAAGCTTTCTTT.

V usage is TRBV6-5 and J usage is TRBJ1-2, with 7 nucleotides matching TRBD1. V was pared by 8 bases and J by 4 bases, with 4 bases of the junction left unmatched. The CDR3 covers 12 residues. Germline V gene lookup returns CDR1 MNHEY and CDR2 SVGAGI. In nucleotides, the CDR3 is TGTGCCAGCTCCGGGACAGCCTATGGCTACACCTTC. The encoded protein is CASSGTAYGYTF.

The chain employs TRBV25-1 and TRBJ2-3; the D is unclear. Germline CDR1 is MGHDK and CDR2 is SYGVNS. The CDR3 contains 9 residues. Between the trimmed V and J ends, which lost 8 bases and 5 bases, there was a span of 2 bases. The CDR3 here is CASGDTQYF. In nucleotides, the CDR3 is TGTGCCAGCGGAGATACGCAGTATTTT. Drawing the rest from reference TRBV25-1 and TRBJ2-3, the complete variable domain is EADIYQTPRYLVIGTGKKITLECSQTMGHDKMYWYQQDPGMELHLIHYSYGVNSTEKGDLSSESTVSRIRTEHFPLTLESARPSHTSQYLCASGDTQYFGPGTRLTVL.